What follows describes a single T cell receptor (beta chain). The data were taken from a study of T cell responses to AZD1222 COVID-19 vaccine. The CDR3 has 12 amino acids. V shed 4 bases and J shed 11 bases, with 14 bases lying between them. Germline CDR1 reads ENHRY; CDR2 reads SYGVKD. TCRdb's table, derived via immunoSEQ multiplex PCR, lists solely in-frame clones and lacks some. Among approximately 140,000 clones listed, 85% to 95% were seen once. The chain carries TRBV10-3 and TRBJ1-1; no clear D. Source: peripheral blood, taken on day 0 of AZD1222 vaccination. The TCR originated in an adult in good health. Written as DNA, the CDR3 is TGTGCCATCAGTGGTCCAGACGATCAGGCTTTCTTT. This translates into CAISGPDDQAFF.